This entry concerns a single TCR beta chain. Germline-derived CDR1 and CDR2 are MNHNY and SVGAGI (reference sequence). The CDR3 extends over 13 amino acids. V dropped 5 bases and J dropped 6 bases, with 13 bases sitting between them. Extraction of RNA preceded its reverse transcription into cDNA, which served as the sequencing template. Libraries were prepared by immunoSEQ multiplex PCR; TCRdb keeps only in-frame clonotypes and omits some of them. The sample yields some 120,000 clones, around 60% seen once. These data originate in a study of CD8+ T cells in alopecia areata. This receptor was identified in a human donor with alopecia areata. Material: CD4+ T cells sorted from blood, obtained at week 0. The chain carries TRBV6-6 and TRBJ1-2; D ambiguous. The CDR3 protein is CASSTGPWHGYTF. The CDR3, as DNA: TGTGCCAGCAGTACCGGGCCTTGGCATGGCTACACCTTC.